This TCR beta chain was identified in a study of glioma-infiltrating T cells after dendritic cell vaccination. V lost 5 bases to trimming and J lost 10 bases; unmatched junction nucleotides: 5. Germline V gives CDR1 SGHAT, CDR2 FQNNGV. The CDR3 spans 12 residues. Time point meaning: after dendritic cell vaccination, including at tumor progression/relapse. Using immunoSEQ multiplex PCR, the repertoire was profiled, and TCRdb retains in-frame clones only, with some absent. This sample has about 50,000 clones; 89% occur once, and the top ten carry roughly 5%. Sequenced material: blood, taken after dendritic cell vaccination. The chain combines TRBV11-2 with TRBJ2-1; TRBD2 aligns across 7 bases. The receptor was derived from a human donor with glioblastoma. The CDR3 bases are TGTGCCAGCAGCCATGGGGGGGTGGAGCAGTTCTTC. Protein sequence: CASSHGGVEQFF. The whole variable domain, filled in from reference TRBV11-2 and TRBJ2-1, reads EAGVAQSPRYKIIEKRQSVAFWCNPISGHATLYWYQQILGQGPKLLIQFQNNGVVDDSQLPKDRFSAERLKGVDSTLKIQPAKLEDSAVYLCASSHGGVEQFFGPGTRLTVL.